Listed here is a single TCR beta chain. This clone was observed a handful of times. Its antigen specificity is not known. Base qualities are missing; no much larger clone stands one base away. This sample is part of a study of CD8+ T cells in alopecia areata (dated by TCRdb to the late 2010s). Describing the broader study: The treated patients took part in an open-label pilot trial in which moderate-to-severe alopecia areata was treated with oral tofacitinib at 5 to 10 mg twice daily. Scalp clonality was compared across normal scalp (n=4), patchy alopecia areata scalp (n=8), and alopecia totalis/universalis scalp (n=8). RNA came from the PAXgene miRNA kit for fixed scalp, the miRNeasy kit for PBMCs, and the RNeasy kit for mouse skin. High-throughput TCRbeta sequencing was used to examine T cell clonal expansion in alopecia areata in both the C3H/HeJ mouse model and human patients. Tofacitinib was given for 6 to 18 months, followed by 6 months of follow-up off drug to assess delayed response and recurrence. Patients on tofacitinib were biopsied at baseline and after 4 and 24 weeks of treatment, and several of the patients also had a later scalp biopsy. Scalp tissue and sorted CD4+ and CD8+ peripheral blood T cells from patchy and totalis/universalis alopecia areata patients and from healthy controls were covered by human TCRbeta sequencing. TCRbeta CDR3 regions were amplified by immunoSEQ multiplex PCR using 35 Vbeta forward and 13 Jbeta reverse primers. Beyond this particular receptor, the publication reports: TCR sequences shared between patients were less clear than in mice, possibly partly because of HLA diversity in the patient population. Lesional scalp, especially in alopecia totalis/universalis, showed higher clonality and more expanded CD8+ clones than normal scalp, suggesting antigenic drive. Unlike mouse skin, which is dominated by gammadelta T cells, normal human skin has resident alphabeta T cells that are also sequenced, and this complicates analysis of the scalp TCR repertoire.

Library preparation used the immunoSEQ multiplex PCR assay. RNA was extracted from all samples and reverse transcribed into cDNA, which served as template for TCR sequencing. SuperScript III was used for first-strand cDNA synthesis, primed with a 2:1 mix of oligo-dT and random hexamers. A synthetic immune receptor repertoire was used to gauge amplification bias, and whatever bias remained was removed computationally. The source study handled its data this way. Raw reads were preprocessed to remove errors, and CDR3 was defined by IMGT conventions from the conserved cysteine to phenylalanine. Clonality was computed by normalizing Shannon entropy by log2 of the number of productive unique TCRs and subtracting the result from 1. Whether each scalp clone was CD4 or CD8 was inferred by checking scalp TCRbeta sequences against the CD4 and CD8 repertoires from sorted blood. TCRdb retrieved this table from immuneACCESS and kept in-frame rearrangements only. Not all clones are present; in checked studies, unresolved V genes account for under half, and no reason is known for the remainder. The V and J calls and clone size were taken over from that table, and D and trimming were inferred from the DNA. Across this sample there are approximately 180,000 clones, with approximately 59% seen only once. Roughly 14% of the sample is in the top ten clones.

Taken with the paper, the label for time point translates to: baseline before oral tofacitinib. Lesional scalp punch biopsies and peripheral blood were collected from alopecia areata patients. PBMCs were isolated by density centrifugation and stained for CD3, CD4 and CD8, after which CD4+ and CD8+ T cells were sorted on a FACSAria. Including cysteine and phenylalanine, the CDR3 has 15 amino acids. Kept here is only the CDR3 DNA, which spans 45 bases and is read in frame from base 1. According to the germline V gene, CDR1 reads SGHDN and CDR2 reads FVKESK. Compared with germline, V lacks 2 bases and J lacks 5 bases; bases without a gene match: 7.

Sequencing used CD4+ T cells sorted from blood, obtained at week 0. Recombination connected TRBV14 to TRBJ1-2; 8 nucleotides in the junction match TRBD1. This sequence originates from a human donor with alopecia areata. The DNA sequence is TGTGCCAGCAGCCAACCCGGACAGGGAGAGTATGGCTACACCTTC. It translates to CASSQPGQGEYGYTF.